The clone carrying this T cell receptor beta chain was seen more than once but under ten times. This sample is drawn from a study of blood T cell repertoires in COVID-19. The overall study: Nucleic acid was either cDNA or gDNA, and it came from T cells, B-cell-depleted T cells, or PBMCs.

This CDR3 comprises 16 residues. Per germline, CDR1 SGHNT and CDR2 YENEEA. With V trimmed by 1 base and J by 3 bases, 3 bases remained unmatched. TCRdb's copy holds only in-frame clones and misses some; the assay was immunoSEQ multiplex PCR. The sample lists 61,000 or so clones; 65% to 85% were seen once. This receptor was obtained from a woman aged 70-85 years with acute or convalescent COVID-19. The chain links TRBV11-3 to TRBJ2-2, with TRBD2 matching over 9 bases. Sequencing was done on a sample of peripheral blood. The CDR3 protein is CASSLGSGGHTGELFF. For the CDR3, the DNA is TGTGCCAGCAGCTTAGGTAGCGGGGGACACACCGGGGAGCTGTTTTTT.